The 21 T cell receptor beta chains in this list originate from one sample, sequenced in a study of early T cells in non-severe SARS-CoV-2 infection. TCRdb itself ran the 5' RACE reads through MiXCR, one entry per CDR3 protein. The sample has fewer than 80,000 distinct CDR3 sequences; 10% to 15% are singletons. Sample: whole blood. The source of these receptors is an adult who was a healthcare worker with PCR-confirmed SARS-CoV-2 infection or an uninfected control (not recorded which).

CDR3 DNA sequence: TGCAGCGTACGGGGGGGCGCGAACACCGGGGAGCTGTTTTTT. Its protein product is CSVRGGANTGELFF. The V gene is TRBV29-1, the J gene TRBJ2-2, with 8 bases aligning to TRBD2. CDR1 and CDR2 from the germline V gene are SQVTM and ANQGSEA. The CDR3 runs to 14 residues. V shed 6 bases, J shed 0 bases, and the junction held 3 bases outside the gene matches.

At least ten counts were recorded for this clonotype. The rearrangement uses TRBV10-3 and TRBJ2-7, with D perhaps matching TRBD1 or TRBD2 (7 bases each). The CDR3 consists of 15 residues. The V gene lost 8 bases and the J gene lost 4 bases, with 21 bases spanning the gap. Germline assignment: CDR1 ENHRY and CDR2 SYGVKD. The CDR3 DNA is TGTGCCATCTCGGGCCAGGCAGGGGGGGAGTACGAGCAGTACTTC. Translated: CAISGQAGGEYEQYF.

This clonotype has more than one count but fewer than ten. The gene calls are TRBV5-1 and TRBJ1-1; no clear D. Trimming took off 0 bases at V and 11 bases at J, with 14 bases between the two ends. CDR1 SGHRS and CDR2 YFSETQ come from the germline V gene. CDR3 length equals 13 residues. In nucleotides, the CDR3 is TGCGCCAGCAGCTTGGACGGCAGGCCGGGGGCTTTCTTT. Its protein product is CASSLDGRPGAFF.

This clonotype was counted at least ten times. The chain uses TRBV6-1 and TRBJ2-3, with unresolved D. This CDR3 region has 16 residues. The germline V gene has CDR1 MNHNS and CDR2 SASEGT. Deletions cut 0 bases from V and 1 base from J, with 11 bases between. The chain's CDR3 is CASSEAWTDRTDTQYF. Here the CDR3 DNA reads TGTGCCAGCAGTGAAGCCTGGACCGACCGCACAGATACGCAGTATTTT.

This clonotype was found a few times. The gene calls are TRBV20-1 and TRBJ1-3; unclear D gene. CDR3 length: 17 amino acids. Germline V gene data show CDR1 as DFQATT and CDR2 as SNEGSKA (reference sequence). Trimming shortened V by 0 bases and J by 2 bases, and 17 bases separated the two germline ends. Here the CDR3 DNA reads TGCAGTGCTAGAGATAGGAGGGCGCCAGGAGCTGGAAACACCATATATTTT. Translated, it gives CSARDRRAPGAGNTIYF.

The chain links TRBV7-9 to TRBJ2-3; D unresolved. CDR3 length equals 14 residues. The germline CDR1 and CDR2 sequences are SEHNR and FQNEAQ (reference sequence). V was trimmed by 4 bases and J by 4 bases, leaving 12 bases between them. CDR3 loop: CASSWAQRADTQYF. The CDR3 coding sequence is TGTGCCAGCAGCTGGGCCCAAAGGGCAGATACGCAGTATTTT.

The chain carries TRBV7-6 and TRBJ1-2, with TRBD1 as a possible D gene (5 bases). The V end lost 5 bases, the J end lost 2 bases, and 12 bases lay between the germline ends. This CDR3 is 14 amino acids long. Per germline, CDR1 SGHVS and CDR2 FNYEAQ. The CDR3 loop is CASSQGRLNYGYTF. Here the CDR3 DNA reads TGTGCCAGCAGCCAGGGACGGTTAAACTATGGCTACACCTTC.

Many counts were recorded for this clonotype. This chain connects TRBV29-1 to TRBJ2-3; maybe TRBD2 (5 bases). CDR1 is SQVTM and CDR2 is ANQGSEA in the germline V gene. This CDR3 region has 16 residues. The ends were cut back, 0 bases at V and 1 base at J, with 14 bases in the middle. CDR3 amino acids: CSVEDFGPRGTDTQYF. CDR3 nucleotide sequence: TGCAGCGTTGAAGATTTCGGACCGAGGGGCACAGATACGCAGTATTTT.

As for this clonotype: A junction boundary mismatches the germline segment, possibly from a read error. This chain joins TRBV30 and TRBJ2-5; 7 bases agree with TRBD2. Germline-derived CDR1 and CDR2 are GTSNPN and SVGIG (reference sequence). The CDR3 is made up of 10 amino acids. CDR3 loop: CSSGQETQYF. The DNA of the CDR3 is TGCTCTAGCGGCCAAGAGACCCAGTACTTC.

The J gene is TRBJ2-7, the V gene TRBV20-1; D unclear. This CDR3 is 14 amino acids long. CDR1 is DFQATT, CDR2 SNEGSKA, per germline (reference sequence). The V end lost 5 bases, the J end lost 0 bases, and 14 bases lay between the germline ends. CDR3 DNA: TGCAGTGCTCCCGGTCCGGGCAACTCCTACGAGCAGTACTTC. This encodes CSAPGPGNSYEQYF.

CDR3 bases: TGTGCCAGCAGCTTGGAGTTAGGGTACACAGATACGCAGTATTTT. This translates into CASSLELGYTDTQYF. The chain links TRBV5-8 to TRBJ2-3, with D unresolved. The CDR3 loop spans 15 amino acids. V lost 0 bases to trimming and J lost 2 bases, with 10 bases between them. The germline gives CDR1 SGHTS, CDR2 YDEGEE.

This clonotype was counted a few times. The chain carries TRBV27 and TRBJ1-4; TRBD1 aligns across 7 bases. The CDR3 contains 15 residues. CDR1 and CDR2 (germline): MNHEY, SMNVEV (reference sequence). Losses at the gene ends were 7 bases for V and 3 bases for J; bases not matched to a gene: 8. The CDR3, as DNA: TGTGCCAGCAAATCAGACAGGGCAGCTAATGAAAAACTGTTTTTT. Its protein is CASKSDRAANEKLFF.

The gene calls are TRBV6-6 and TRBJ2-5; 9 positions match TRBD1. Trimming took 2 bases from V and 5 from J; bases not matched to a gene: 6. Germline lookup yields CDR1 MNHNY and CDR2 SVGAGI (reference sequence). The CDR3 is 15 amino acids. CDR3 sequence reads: CASSYQQGAGETQYF. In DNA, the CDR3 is TGTGCCAGCAGTTACCAACAGGGGGCTGGGGAGACCCAGTACTTC.

As DNA, the CDR3 is TGTGCCAGCAGTTCGACAGGGACCTACGAGCAGTACTTC. Translation gives CASSSTGTYEQYF. The chain carries TRBV28 and TRBJ2-7; 7 bases line up with TRBD1. The J segment lost 2 bases and the V segment lost 4 bases, leaving 2 bases of the junction unmatched. This CDR3 is 13 amino acids long. CDR1 is MDHEN and CDR2 is SYDVKM in the germline V gene.

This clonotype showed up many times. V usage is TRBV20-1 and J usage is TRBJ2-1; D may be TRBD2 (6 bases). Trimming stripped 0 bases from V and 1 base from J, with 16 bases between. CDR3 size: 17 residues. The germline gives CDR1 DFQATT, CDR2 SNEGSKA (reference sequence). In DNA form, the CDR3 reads TGCAGTGCTAGAGATGCCGGGACTGATCCTTCCTACAATGAGCAGTTCTTC. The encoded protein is CSARDAGTDPSYNEQFF.

CDR3: CASSLLGQQETQYF. CDR3 nucleotides: TGTGCCAGCAGCCTACTGGGACAGCAAGAGACCCAGTACTTC. The V gene is TRBV7-2, the J gene TRBJ2-5; 7 bases match TRBD1. The CDR3 has 14 residues. Germline CDR1 is SGHTA and CDR2 is FQGNSA. With V trimmed by 5 bases and J by 2 bases, 5 bases remained unmatched.

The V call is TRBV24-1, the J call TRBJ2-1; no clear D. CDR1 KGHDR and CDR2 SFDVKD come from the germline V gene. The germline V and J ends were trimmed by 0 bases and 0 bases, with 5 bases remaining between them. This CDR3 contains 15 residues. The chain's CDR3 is CATSDLSASYNEQFF. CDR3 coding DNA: TGTGCCACCAGTGATTTGTCAGCCTCCTACAATGAGCAGTTCTTC.

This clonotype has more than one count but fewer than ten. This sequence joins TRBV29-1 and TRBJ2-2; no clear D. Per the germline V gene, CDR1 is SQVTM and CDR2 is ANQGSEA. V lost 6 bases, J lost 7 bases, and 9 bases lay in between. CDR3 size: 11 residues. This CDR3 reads CSVREDGELFF. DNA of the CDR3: TGCAGCGTCCGCGAAGACGGGGAGCTGTTTTTT.

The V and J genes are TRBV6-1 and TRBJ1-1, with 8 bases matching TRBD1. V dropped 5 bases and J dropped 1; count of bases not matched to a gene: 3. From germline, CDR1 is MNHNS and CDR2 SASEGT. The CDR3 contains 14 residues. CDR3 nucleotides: TGTGCCAGCAGTTCAGGGGGCAGGAACACTGAAGCTTTCTTT. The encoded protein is CASSSGGRNTEAFF.

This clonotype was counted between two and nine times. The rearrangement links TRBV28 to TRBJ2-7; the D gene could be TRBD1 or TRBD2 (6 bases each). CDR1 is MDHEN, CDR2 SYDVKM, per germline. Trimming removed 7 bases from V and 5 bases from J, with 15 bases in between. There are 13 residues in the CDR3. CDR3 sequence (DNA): TGTGCCAGCACCTGGGGGGCCCTCAACGAGCAGTACTTC. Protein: CASTWGALNEQYF.

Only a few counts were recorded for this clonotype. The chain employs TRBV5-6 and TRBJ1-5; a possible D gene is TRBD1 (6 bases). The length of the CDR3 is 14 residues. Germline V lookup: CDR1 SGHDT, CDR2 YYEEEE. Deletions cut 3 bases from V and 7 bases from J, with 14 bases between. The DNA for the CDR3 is TGTGCCAGCAGCTCAACAGGGAGCGGACAGCCCCAGCATTTT. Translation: CASSSTGSGQPQHF.